The clone carrying this T cell receptor beta chain rates as medium-sized. Antigen specificity is unknown. CDR3 length: 15 amino acids. The V and J ends lost 1 base and 0 bases respectively, with 4 bases between them. Germline values: CDR1 SGHAT, CDR2 FQNNGV. Unique molecular identifiers, one per molecule, were present on every TCR cDNA molecule. TCRdb fed the 5' RACE reads into MiXCR, producing one record per CDR3 protein. The sample yields around 26,000 distinct CDR3 sequences, over 6% seen once. This record belongs to a study of spatial heterogeneity in lung cancer. Findings and caveats of the study: Ubiquitous expanded tumor TCRs showed up in blood more at resection than follow-up.

Indicated time point: sample taken at primary tumor resection. The donors, around 71 patients with untreated early-stage non-small cell lung cancer, provided the samples. The TCR sequence derives from a male donor with early-stage non-small cell lung cancer. The gene calls are TRBV11-2 and TRBJ2-6; no clear D gene. Material: PBMCs, obtained at surgery. The DNA of the CDR3 is TGTGCCAGCAGCTTAGTCATCTCTGGGGCCAACGTCCTGACTTTC. Protein product: CASSLVISGANVLTF.